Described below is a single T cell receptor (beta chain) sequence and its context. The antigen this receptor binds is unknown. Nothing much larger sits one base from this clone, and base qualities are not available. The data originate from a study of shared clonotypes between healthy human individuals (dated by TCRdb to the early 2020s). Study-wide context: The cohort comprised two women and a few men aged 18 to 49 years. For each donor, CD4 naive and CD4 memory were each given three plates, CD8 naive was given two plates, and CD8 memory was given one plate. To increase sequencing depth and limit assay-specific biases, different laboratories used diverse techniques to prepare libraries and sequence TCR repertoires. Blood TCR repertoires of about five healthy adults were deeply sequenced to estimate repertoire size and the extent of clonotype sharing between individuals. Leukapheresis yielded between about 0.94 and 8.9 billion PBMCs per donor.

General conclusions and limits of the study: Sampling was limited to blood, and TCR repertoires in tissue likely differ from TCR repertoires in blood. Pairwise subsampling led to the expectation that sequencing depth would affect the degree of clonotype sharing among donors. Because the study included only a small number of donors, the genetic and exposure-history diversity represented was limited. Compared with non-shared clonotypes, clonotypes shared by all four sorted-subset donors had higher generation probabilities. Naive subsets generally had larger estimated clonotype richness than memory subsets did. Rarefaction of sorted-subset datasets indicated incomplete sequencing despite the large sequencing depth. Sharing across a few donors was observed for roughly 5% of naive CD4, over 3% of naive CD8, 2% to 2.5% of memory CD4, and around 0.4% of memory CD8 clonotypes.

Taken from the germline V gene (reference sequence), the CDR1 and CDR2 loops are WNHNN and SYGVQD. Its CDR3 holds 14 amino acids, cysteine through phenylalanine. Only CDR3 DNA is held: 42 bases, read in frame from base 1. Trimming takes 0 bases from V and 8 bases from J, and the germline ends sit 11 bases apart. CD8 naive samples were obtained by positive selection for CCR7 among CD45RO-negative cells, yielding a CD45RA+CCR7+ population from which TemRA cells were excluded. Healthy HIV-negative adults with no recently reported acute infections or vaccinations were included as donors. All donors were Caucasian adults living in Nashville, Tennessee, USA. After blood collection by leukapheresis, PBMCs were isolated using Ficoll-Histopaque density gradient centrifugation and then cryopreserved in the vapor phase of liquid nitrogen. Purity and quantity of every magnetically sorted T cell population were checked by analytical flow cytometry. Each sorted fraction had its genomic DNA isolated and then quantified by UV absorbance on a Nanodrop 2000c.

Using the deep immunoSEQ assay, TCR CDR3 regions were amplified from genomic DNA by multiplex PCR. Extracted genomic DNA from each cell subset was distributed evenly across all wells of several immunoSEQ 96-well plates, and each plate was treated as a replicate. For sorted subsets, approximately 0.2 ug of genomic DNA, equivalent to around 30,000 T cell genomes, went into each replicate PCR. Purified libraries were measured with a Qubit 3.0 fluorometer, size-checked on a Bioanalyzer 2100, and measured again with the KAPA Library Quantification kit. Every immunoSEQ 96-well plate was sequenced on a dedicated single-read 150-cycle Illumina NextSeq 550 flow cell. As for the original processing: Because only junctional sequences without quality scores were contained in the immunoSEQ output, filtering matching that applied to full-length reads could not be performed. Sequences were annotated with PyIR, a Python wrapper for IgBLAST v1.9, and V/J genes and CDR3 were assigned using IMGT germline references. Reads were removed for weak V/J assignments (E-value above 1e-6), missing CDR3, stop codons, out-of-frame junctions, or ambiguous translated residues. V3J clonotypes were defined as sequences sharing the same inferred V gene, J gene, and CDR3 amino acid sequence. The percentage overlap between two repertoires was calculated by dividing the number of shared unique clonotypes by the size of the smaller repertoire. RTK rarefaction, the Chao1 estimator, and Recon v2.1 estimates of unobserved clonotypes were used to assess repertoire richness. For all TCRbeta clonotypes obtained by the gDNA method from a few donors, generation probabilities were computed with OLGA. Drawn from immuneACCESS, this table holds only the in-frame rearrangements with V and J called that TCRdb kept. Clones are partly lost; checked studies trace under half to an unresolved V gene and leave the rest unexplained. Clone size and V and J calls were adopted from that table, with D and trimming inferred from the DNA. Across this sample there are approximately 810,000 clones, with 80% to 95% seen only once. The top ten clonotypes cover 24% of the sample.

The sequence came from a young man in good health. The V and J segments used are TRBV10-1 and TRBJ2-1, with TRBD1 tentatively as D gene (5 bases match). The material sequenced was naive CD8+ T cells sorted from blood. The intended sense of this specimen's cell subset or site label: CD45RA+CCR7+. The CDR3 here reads CASSESIRVDEQFF. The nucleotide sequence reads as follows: TGCGCCAGCAGTGAGTCAATCAGGGTAGATGAGCAGTTCTTC.